These 17 T cell receptor beta chains share one sample of origin, sequenced in a study of beta chain features in type 1 diabetes. Overall study results and limits: There was a moderate but significant shortening of TCRB CDR3s in all four CD4+ subsets of Type 1 diabetes patients.

The investigators reverse transcribed all of the isolated RNA, so they sequenced expressed TCRB transcripts. Produced via immunoSEQ multiplex PCR; TCRdb's table is partial and in-frame only. The sample has about 700,000 clones; around an eighth are singletons. Which antigens these TCRs recognize remains unknown. Sequenced sample: naive CD4+ T cells from blood. Receptors originate from a man younger than 35 with type 1 diabetes.

The chain combines TRBV7-2 with TRBJ1-2; 7 nucleotides match TRBD1. The CDR3 consists of 15 residues. Germline values: CDR1 SGHTA, CDR2 FQGNSA. V lost 5 bases to trimming and J lost 8 bases; unmatched junction nucleotides: 14. This CDR3 is CASSAQQGKVEGYTF. CDR3 nucleotides: TGTGCCAGCAGCGCGCAACAGGGGAAGGTTGAGGGCTACACCTTC.

The V call is TRBV7-3, the J call TRBJ2-1; 9 nucleotides agree with TRBD1. The CDR3 runs 15 residues. Trimming at V came to 5 bases and at J to 8 bases, leaving 10 bases not matched to a gene. From germline, CDR1 is SGHTA and CDR2 FQGTGA. The DNA of the CDR3 is TGTGCCAGCAGCATGTCCGGACAGGGGAGTGATGAGCAGTTCTTC. Translation: CASSMSGQGSDEQFF.

A few counts support this clone. At one end the junction does not follow the germline gene, possibly because of a read error. The V gene is TRBV20-1, the J gene TRBJ2-7; D gene unclear. Germline V lookup: CDR1 DFQATT, CDR2 SNEGSKA (reference sequence). CDR3 length: 11 residues. CDR3 bases: TGCAGTGCTAGTGACACCGAGCTCGTGGCCTTC. Residues: CSASDTELVAF.

A few counts support this clone. The CDR3 spells CASSVAGITDTQYF. The CDR3 nucleotides are TGCGCCAGCAGCGTAGCGGGGATCACAGATACGCAGTATTTT. V and J are TRBV5-1 and TRBJ2-3, with 8 positions matching TRBD2. CDR3 length equals 14 residues. With 4 bases clipped from V and 2 bases from J, the junction kept 3 bases outside the gene matches. In germline, CDR1 is SGHRS, CDR2 YFSETQ. The complete variable domain, with remaining parts taken from reference TRBV5-1 and TRBJ2-3, reads KAGVTQTPRYLIKTRGQQVTLSCSPISGHRSVSWYQQTPGQGLQFLFEYFSETQRNKGNFPGRFSGRQFSNSRSEMNVSTLELGDSALYLCASSVAGITDTQYFGPGTRLTVL.

The table lists this clone with a few counts. This rearrangement joins TRBV25-1 to TRBJ1-4; D remains ambiguous. The ends were cut back, 4 bases at V and 8 bases at J, with 8 bases in the middle. Germline CDR1 is MGHDK and CDR2 is SYGVNS. The CDR3 spans 12 residues. The CDR3 DNA sequence: TGTGCCAGCAGTGCCACAGCCGAAAAACTGTTTTTT. It specifies CASSATAEKLFF.

This clone was recorded a few times. The V call is TRBV27, the J call TRBJ1-1; no clear D gene. The germline gives CDR1 MNHEY, CDR2 SMNVEV (reference sequence). Between the trimmed V and J ends, which lost 7 bases and 1 base, there was a span of 13 bases. The CDR3 is 14 residues long. The CDR3 sequence: CASTSWPSNTEAFF. The DNA for the CDR3 is TGTGCCAGCACCTCCTGGCCCTCGAACACTGAAGCTTTCTTT.

In this sample, this clone turned up a few times. This chain's CDR3 is CASSTDFTHTDTQYF. CDR3 bases: TGTGCCAGCAGTACGGACTTCACGCACACAGATACGCAGTATTTT. This chain links TRBV7-9 with TRBJ2-3, with a possible D match to TRBD2 (5 bases). This CDR3 spans 15 amino acids. The germline gives CDR1 SEHNR, CDR2 FQNEAQ (reference sequence). The V gene lost 6 bases and the J gene lost 2 bases, with 15 bases spanning the gap.

The V call is TRBV7-9, the J call TRBJ1-1; TRBD1 aligns across 9 bases. The germline V gene has CDR1 SEHNR and CDR2 FQNEAQ (reference sequence). This CDR3 spans 15 amino acids. Trimming took 5 bases from V and 1 from J; bases not matched to a gene: 5. This CDR3 reads CASSPQGAPNTEAFF. In DNA, the CDR3 is TGTGCCAGCAGCCCACAGGGGGCGCCGAACACTGAAGCTTTCTTT.

This clone was found a few times. This chain's CDR3 is CASSAGRTGANVLTF. Written as DNA, the CDR3 is TGTGCCAGCAGTGCGGGTAGGACTGGGGCCAACGTCCTGACTTTC. The gene calls are TRBV6-6 and TRBJ2-6; weak D call: TRBD2 (5 bases). There are 15 residues in the CDR3. V was clipped by 5 bases and J by 2 bases, with 10 bases between them. CDR1 is MNHNY and CDR2 is SVGAGI in the germline V gene (reference sequence).

The chain combines TRBV14 with TRBJ2-2, with D perhaps matching TRBD1 (6 bases). The ends were cut back, 4 bases at V and 2 bases at J, with 14 bases in the middle. The CDR3 runs to 16 residues. In germline, CDR1 is SGHDN, CDR2 FVKESK. Written as DNA, the CDR3 is TGTGCCAGCAGCCCTTTAGGACAGCGAAACACCGGGGAGCTGTTTTTT. Its protein is CASSPLGQRNTGELFF.

The rearrangement links TRBV7-2 to TRBJ1-1; weak D call: TRBD1 (6 bases). The length of the CDR3 is 14 residues. From germline, CDR1 is SGHTA and CDR2 FQGNSA. V was clipped by 5 bases and J by 0 bases, with 10 bases between them. CDR3 nucleotides: TGTGCCAGCAGCGCGCGGACAGTGAACACTGAAGCTTTCTTT. Translation: CASSARTVNTEAFF.

V usage is TRBV30 and J usage is TRBJ1-1; 8 bases match TRBD1. CDR1 and CDR2 from the germline V gene are GTSNPN and SVGIG (reference sequence). The CDR3 is 12 residues long. The DNA of the CDR3 is TGTGCAAGGGGGACAGGGAACACTGAAGCTTTCTTT. Protein: CARGTGNTEAFF.

The chain joins TRBV29-1 to TRBJ2-1; D is perhaps TRBD1 (5 bases). Per the germline V gene, CDR1 is SQVTM and CDR2 is ANQGSEA. V lost 3 bases, J lost 5 bases, and 11 bases lay in between. The CDR3 extends over 13 amino acids. The CDR3: CSVESQANNEQFF. The DNA for the CDR3 is TGCAGCGTTGAGTCACAGGCAAACAATGAGCAGTTCTTC.

This clone was observed a handful of times. This chain joins TRBV27 and TRBJ2-7; D may be TRBD1 or TRBD2 (6 bases each). The germline gives CDR1 MNHEY, CDR2 SMNVEV (reference sequence). Trimming cost V 6 bases and J 0 bases, with 18 bases left between them. The CDR3 is 16 amino acids. The CDR3 region has the DNA TGTGCCAGCAGCTCAGTGGGGGGCCCAAGCTCCTACGAGCAGTACTTC. This encodes CASSSVGGPSSYEQYF.

This clone appeared once. This chain links TRBV9 with TRBJ1-3; a possible D gene is TRBD1 (5 bases). CDR3 length equals 16 residues. Trimming took 2 bases from V and 0 from J, leaving 12 bases between them. CDR1 SGDLS and CDR2 YYNGEE come from the germline V gene. CDR3 nucleotide sequence: TGTGCCAGCAGCGTCGGGACCCAGAGCTCTGGAAACACCATATATTTT. It encodes CASSVGTQSSGNTIYF.

This CDR3 reads CASSLGPGTAWTNYGYTF. CDR3 DNA: TGTGCCAGCAGCTTAGGACCCGGGACAGCCTGGACTAACTATGGCTACACCTTC. The chain couples TRBV7-9 to TRBJ1-2; TRBD1 aligns across 7 bases. This CDR3 has 18 amino acids. Germline CDR1 SEHNR, CDR2 FQNEAQ (reference sequence). The V gene end was trimmed by 1 base and the J gene end by 0 bases; junction bases not matched to a gene: 11.

This chain connects TRBV4-1 to TRBJ1-2; D remains unclear. The CDR3 consists of 15 residues. Germline V gene sequence: CDR1 MGHRA, CDR2 YSYEKL. Trimming shortened V by 2 bases and J by 1 base, and 11 bases separated the two germline ends. In nucleotides, the CDR3 is TGCGCCAGCAGCCAATCAGAGAGTCTTAACTATGGCTACACCTTC. Its protein is CASSQSESLNYGYTF.